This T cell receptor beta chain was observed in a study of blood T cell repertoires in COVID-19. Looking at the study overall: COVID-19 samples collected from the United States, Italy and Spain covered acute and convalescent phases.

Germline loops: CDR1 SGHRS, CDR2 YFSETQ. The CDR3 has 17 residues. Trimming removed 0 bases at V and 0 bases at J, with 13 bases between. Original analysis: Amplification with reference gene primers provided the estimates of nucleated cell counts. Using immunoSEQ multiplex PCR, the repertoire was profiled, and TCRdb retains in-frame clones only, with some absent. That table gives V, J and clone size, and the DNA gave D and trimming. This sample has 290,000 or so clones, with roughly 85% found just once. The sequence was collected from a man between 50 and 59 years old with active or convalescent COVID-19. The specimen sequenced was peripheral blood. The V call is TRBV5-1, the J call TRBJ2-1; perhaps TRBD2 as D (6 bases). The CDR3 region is CASSLEFGTSSYNEQFF. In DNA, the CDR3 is TGCGCCAGCAGCTTGGAATTTGGGACTTCCTCCTACAATGAGCAGTTCTTC.